Following are 21 T cell receptor beta chains from one sample sequenced in a study of OX40 agonist ivuxolimab in advanced cancers. Clones were sequenced by immunoSEQ multiplex PCR, and TCRdb holds only the in-frame ones, with some missing. Counted here are about 90,000 clones, roughly 89% occurring once; the ten biggest clones make up 8% to 9.5%. The sample consisted of CD4+ or CD8+ T cells sorted from blood, taken in a trial of the OX40 agonist ivuxolimab. These receptors originate from an adult with an advanced solid tumor such as melanoma, head and neck, liver or kidney cancer.

The chain carries TRBV7-9 and TRBJ1-2, with D tentatively TRBD1 (5 bases). This CDR3 is 15 amino acids long. The germline gives CDR1 SEHNR, CDR2 FQNEAQ (reference sequence). Trimming removed 2 bases from V and 4 bases from J, with 14 bases in between. CDR3 protein: CASSLPVGASYGYTF. CDR3 coding DNA: TGTGCCAGCAGCTTACCCGTAGGGGCTAGCTATGGCTACACCTTC.

Of note for this clone: The sample contains more than one DNA sequence encoding this CDR3. The rearrangement links TRBV18 to TRBJ1-1; D is possibly TRBD1 (5 bases). This CDR3 is 15 amino acids long. Germline CDR1 and CDR2: KGHSH and LQKENI. The V and J ends lost 6 bases and 6 bases respectively, with 20 bases between them. The CDR3 bases are TGTGCCAGCTCTCACCAATATCTAGGGGACCCTGAAGCTTTCTTT. It yields the protein CASSHQYLGDPEAFF.

The chain carries TRBV7-3 and TRBJ2-3; D remains unclear. Germline CDR1 is SGHTA and CDR2 is FQGTGA. This CDR3 is built from 15 residues. Deletions cut 5 bases from V and 0 bases from J, with 12 bases between. As DNA, the CDR3 is TGTGCCAGCAGCCGCACGGACCGCAGCACAGATACGCAGTATTTT. It codes for CASSRTDRSTDTQYF.

The chain recombines TRBV5-4 with TRBJ2-1; 8 nucleotides align to TRBD2. This CDR3 has 16 amino acids. V dropped 2 bases and J dropped 7; count of bases not matched to a gene: 11. Germline V gives CDR1 SGHNT, CDR2 YYREEE (reference sequence). The CDR3 sequence is CASSLARGTRYNEQFF. DNA for the CDR3: TGTGCCAGCAGCTTAGCCCGCGGGACTAGGTATAATGAGCAGTTCTTC.

This chain links TRBV5-1 with TRBJ2-3; D could derive from TRBD1 or TRBD2 (7 bases each). Germline V lookup: CDR1 SGHRS, CDR2 YFSETQ. The CDR3 runs 14 residues. The germline V and J ends were trimmed by 4 bases and 6 bases, with 15 bases remaining between them. The CDR3 is CASSQGRGPDTQYF. The CDR3 bases are TGCGCCAGCAGCCAGGGGAGGGGGCCCGATACGCAGTATTTT.

The CDR3 DNA sequence: TGTGCCAGCAGCTTACGGACTAGCGGGAATAATGAGCAGTTCTTC. This encodes CASSLRTSGNNEQFF. The gene calls are TRBV11-3 and TRBJ2-1; TRBD2 agrees at 12 bases. V lost 2 bases to trimming and J lost 7 bases; unmatched junction nucleotides: 3. The CDR3 is 15 residues long. Germline CDR1 and CDR2: SGHNT and YENEEA.

J is TRBJ1-2 and V is TRBV30; no reliable D call. V shed 0 bases and J shed 4 bases, with 9 bases lying between them. CDR1 and CDR2 from the germline V gene are GTSNPN and SVGIG (reference sequence). This CDR3 contains 13 residues. CDR3 sequence: CAWSVNLGYGYTF. The CDR3 coding sequence is TGTGCCTGGAGTGTTAACCTAGGCTATGGCTACACCTTC.

The chain recombines TRBV28 with TRBJ2-7; D uncertain. This CDR3 has 14 residues. V lost 4 bases and J 1 base, leaving 11 bases between the germline ends. Germline CDR1 is MDHEN and CDR2 is SYDVKM. CDR3 sequence (DNA): TGTGCCAGCAGTTCCGACGGCCTTTCCTACGAGCAGTACTTC. It specifies CASSSDGLSYEQYF.

The chain recombines TRBV5-4 with TRBJ2-3; 7 bases line up with TRBD2. Per the germline V gene, CDR1 is SGHNT and CDR2 is YYREEE (reference sequence). There are 14 residues in the CDR3. The V segment lost 0 bases and the J segment 8 bases; nucleotides outside the gene matches: 6. The DNA of the CDR3 is TGTGCCAGCAGCTTGGAATGGGAGGGGAGTACGCAGTATTTT. Translation: CASSLEWEGSTQYF.

V gene TRBV18 combines with J gene TRBJ2-7; 8 bases match TRBD2. The CDR3 is 15 residues long. The V gene's germline CDR1 is KGHSH and CDR2 LQKENI. V was pared by 3 bases and J by 7 bases, with 11 bases of the junction left unmatched. In nucleotides, the CDR3 is TGTGCCAGCTCACCCCTTGACGGGAGGGCCGAGGAGCAGTACTTC. Amino acids: CASSPLDGRAEEQYF. Looking up the rest from reference TRBV18 and TRBJ2-7 gives the full variable domain: NAGVMQNPRHLVRRRGQEARLRCSPMKGHSHVYWYRQLPEEGLKFMVYLQKENIIDESGMPKERFSAEFPKEGPSILRIQQVVRGDSAAYFCASSPLDGRAEEQYFGPGTRLTVT.

This rearrangement joins TRBV4-1 to TRBJ1-4, with TRBD1 matching over 8 bases. The trim removed 0 bases at V and 7 bases at J, leaving 4 bases unmatched. Germline V lookup: CDR1 MGHRA, CDR2 YSYEKL. This CDR3 spans 15 amino acids. CDR3 residues: CASSQDRGQGEKLFF. For the CDR3, the DNA is TGCGCCAGCAGCCAAGACAGGGGGCAGGGTGAAAAACTGTTTTTT.

The chain joins TRBV5-1 to TRBJ2-5, with D unresolved. The DNA end is a closer match to TRBJ2-7, so the J assignment may be wrong. This CDR3 has 13 amino acids. Germline V lookup: CDR1 SGHRS, CDR2 YFSETQ. Here the CDR3 reads CASSLDVPYEQYF. The CDR3 nucleotides are TGCGCCAGCAGCTTGGATGTACCCTACGAGCAGTACTTC.

The chain carries TRBV7-8 and TRBJ2-7; 12 bases line up with TRBD1. This CDR3 contains 15 residues. Trimming at V came to 6 bases and at J to 5 bases, leaving 8 bases not matched to a gene. Germline V CDR1 and CDR2: SGHVS, FQNEAQ. The DNA for the CDR3 is TGTGCCAGCAGATCTACCGGGACAGGGGGCCACGAGCAGTACTTC. It specifies CASRSTGTGGHEQYF.

The chain employs TRBV11-2 and TRBJ1-1, with TRBD1 identical over 7 bases. The germline CDR1 and CDR2 sequences are SGHAT and FQNNGV. The junction had 3 bases not matched to a gene; V was cut back by 7 bases and J by 1 base. There are 13 residues in the CDR3. The CDR3 DNA reads TGTGCCAGCACTAACAGGGGGAACACTGAAGCTTTCTTT. Translation: CASTNRGNTEAFF. Full variable domain (missing parts from reference TRBV11-2 and TRBJ1-1): EAGVAQSPRYKIIEKRQSVAFWCNPISGHATLYWYQQILGQGPKLLIQFQNNGVVDDSQLPKDRFSAERLKGVDSTLKIQPAKLEDSAVYLCASTNRGNTEAFFGQGTRLTVV.

In its sample, this clone was seen once. This sequence joins TRBV6-6 and TRBJ2-4; TRBD2 agrees at 10 bases. J was trimmed by 2 bases and V by 2 bases; bases with no gene match: 3. The CDR3 is 16 amino acids. Germline assignment: CDR1 MNHNY and CDR2 SVGAGI (reference sequence). CDR3 loop: CASSYTSGKTKNIQYF. Here the CDR3 DNA reads TGTGCCAGCAGTTACACTAGCGGGAAAACCAAAAACATTCAGTACTTC.

The V gene is TRBV4-1, the J gene TRBJ2-1, with 7 nucleotides matching TRBD2. Germline CDR1 MGHRA, CDR2 YSYEKL. The CDR3 runs to 16 residues. V trimming: 1 base; J trimming: 2 bases; junction bases outside the gene matches: 5. Here the CDR3 DNA reads TGCGCCAGCAGCCAAGTTGCTAGCGGAGCCTACAATGAGCAGTTCTTC. Translation gives CASSQVASGAYNEQFF.

The rearrangement joins TRBV6-1 to TRBJ2-6; 7 nucleotides line up with TRBD1. V trimming: 3 bases; J trimming: 0 bases; junction bases outside the gene matches: 8. The CDR3 loop spans 18 amino acids. The germline CDR1 and CDR2 sequences are MNHNS and SASEGT. The CDR3 coding sequence is TGTGCCAGCAGTGATCAGACAGGGATCCTCTCTGGGGCCAACGTCCTGACTTTC. This codes for CASSDQTGILSGANVLTF.

This rearrangement joins TRBV7-2 to TRBJ2-5, with 7 bases aligning to TRBD1. The length of the CDR3 is 14 residues. After removal of 2 bases from V and 2 bases from J, the junction contained 2 bases not matched to a gene. Germline V gene data show CDR1 as SGHTA and CDR2 as FQGNSA. CDR3 bases: TGTGCCAGCAGCTTATCCAGGGGGCAAGAGACCCAGTACTTC. Its protein product is CASSLSRGQETQYF.

This chain joins TRBV28 and TRBJ1-1; TRBD1 matches at 9 bases. Germline assignment: CDR1 MDHEN and CDR2 SYDVKM. V dropped 6 bases and J dropped 4; count of bases not matched to a gene: 6. The CDR3 sequence is 14 residues long. CDR3 in DNA: TGTGCCAGCAGCCGGACAGGGGTGGTCACTGAAGCTTTCTTT. It is translated as CASSRTGVVTEAFF.

This clone was seen just once. In DNA form, the CDR3 reads TGTGCCAGCAGCCCCGGGACAGATTATTATAGTGAGTTCTTC. Translation gives CASSPGTDYYSEFF. V gene TRBV5-6 combines with J gene TRBJ2-1, with 7 bases lining up with TRBD1. The CDR3 length is 14 residues. Germline loops: CDR1 SGHDT, CDR2 YYEEEE. Trimming took 4 bases from V and 14 from J; bases not matched to a gene: 15.

The V gene is TRBV7-3, the J gene TRBJ2-3; TRBD2 matches at 9 bases. The ends lost 4 bases at V and 2 bases at J; junction bases unmatched: 4. Germline V gives CDR1 SGHTA, CDR2 FQGTGA. This CDR3 is 15 amino acids long. The CDR3 DNA reads as TGTGCCAGCAGCTGGGGACTAGCTTTCACAGATACGCAGTATTTT. Amino acid sequence: CASSWGLAFTDTQYF. The entire variable domain, with the rest obtained from reference TRBV7-3 and TRBJ2-3, is as follows: GAGVSQTPSNKVTEKGKYVELRCDPISGHTALYWYRQSLGQGPEFLIYFQGTGAADDSGLPNDRFFAVRPEGSVSTLKIQRTERGDSAVYLCASSWGLAFTDTQYFGPGTRLTVL.